This T cell receptor beta chain was obtained from a study of technical replicates of blood from a handful of donors. Sequencing was performed with immunoSEQ multiplex PCR; in TCRdb, only in-frame clones are kept and a portion is missing. The repertoire holds approximately 69,000 clones, 88% seen once, with around 4.6% in the top ten. The CDR3 spans 13 residues. V was cut by 7 bases and J by 2 bases, with 11 bases left in between. Germline CDR1 ENHRY, CDR2 SYGVKD. This clonotype was obtained from a human donor in good health. Some clones in this sample may be carry-over from other donors' samples. V and J are TRBV10-3 and TRBJ1-2; D remains unclear. Source material: PBMCs. The DNA of the CDR3 is TGTGCCATCACGAATGGCAACAACTATGGCTACACCTTC. It yields the protein CAITNGNNYGYTF.